The clone carrying this TCR beta chain came up many times. Its antigen remains unidentified. The data are from a study of CD8 T cells in ankylosing spondylitis. Notes on the study in general: In the blood and synovial fluid of reactive arthritis, some motif variants had been previously reported.

The germline V gene encodes CDR1 KGHDR and CDR2 SFDVKD. With V trimmed by 2 bases and J by 2 bases, 2 bases remained unmatched. This CDR3 is 14 amino acids long. Libraries of TCR beta came from quantitative 5'-RACE with molecular barcodes. TCRdb used MiXCR to reprocess the 5' RACE reads, holding one entry per CDR3 protein. The sample shows about 240,000 distinct CDR3 sequences, 9.5% to 12% of them seen only once. The gene calls are TRBV24-1 and TRBJ2-7; 7 positions match TRBD1. This sequence was found in a male donor with ankylosing spondylitis or in good health (not recorded which). Sequencing used blood, either unsorted or a sorted T cell fraction (not recorded which). The CDR3 sequence is CATSDSTGAYEQYF. The CDR3 nucleotides are TGTGCCACCAGTGATTCCACAGGGGCCTACGAGCAGTACTTC.